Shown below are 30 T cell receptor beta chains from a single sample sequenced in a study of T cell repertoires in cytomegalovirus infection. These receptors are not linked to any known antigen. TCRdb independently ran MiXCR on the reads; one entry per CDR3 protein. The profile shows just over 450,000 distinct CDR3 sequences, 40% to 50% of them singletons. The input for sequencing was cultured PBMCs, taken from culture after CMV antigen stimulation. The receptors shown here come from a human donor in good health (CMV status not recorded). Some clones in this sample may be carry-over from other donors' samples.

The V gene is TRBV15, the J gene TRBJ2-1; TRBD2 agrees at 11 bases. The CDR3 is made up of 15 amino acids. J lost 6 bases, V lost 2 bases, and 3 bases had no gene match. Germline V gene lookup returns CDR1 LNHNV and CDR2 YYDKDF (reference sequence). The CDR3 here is CATSRLAGGINEQFF. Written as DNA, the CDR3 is TGTGCCACCAGCAGACTAGCGGGGGGTATCAATGAGCAGTTCTTC.

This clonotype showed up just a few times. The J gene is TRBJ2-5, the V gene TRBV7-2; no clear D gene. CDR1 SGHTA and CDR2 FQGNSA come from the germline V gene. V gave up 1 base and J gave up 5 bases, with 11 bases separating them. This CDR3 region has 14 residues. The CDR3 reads CASSLGRSGETQYF. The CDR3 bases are TGTGCCAGCAGCTTAGGAAGGTCCGGGGAGACCCAGTACTTC. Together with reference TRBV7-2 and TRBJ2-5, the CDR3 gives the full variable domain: GAGVSQSPSNKVTEKGKDVELRCDPISGHTALYWYRQSLGQGLEFLIYFQGNSAPDKSGLPSDRFSAERTGGSVSTLTIQRTQQEDSAVYLCASSLGRSGETQYFGPGTRLLVL.

The CDR3 region is CATAYNEQFF. CDR3 bases: TGTGCCACCGCGTACAATGAGCAGTTCTTC. This sequence joins TRBV6-2 or TRBV6-3 and TRBJ2-1; no definite D call. CDR3 length equals 10 residues. Germline values: CDR1 MNHEY, CDR2 SVGEGT. Trimming shortened V by 10 bases and J by 4 bases, and 5 bases separated the two germline ends.

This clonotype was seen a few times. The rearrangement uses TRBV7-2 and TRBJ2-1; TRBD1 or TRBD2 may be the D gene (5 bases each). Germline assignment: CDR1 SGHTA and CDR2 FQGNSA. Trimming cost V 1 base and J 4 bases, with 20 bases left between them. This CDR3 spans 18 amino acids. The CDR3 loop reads CASSLEVGVRPLYNEQFF. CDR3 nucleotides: TGTGCCAGCAGCTTAGAGGTGGGGGTACGACCGCTTTACAATGAGCAGTTCTTC.

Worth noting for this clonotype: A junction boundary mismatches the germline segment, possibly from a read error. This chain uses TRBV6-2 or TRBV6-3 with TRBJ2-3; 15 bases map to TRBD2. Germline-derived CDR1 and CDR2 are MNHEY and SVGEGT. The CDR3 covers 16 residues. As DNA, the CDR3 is TGTGCCAGCAGTAGGACTAGCGGGAGGGCCGCAGATACGAAGTATTTT. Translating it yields CASSRTSGRAADTKYF.

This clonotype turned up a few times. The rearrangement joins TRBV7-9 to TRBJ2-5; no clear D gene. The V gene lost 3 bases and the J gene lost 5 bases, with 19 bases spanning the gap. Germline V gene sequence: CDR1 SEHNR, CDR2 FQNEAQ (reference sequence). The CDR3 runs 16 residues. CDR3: CASSFTRAKKEETQYF. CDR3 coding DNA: TGTGCCAGCAGCTTCACCCGGGCCAAGAAGGAGGAGACCCAGTACTTC.

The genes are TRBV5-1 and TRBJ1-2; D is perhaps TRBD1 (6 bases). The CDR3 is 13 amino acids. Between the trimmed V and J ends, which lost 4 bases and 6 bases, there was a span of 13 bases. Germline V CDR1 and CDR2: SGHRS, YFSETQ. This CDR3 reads CASSPDSRDGYTF. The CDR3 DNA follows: TGCGCCAGCAGCCCGGACAGTCGGGATGGCTACACCTTC. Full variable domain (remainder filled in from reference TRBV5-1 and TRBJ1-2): KAGVTQTPRYLIKTRGQQVTLSCSPISGHRSVSWYQQTPGQGLQFLFEYFSETQRNKGNFPGRFSGRQFSNSRSEMNVSTLELGDSALYLCASSPDSRDGYTFGSGTRLTVV.

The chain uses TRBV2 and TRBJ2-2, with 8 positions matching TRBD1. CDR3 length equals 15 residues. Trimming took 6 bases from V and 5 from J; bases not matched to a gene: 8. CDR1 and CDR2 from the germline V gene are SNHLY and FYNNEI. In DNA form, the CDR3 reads TGTGCCAGCAGAGACACAGGGGGAGGTACCGGGGAGCTGTTTTTT. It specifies CASRDTGGGTGELFF.

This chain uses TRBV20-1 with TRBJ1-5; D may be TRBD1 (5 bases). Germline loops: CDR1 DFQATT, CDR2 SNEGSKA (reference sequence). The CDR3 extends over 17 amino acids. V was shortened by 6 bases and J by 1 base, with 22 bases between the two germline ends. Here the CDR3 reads CSAQVLTAGPSNQPQHF. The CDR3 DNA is TGCAGTGCACAGGTACTGACGGCTGGTCCGAGCAATCAGCCCCAGCATTTT.

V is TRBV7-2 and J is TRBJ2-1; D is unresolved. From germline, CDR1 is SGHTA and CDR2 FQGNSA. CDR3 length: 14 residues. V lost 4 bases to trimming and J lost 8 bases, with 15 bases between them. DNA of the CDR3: TGTGCCAGCAGCTCCCCGGGCCGGCCGGATGAGCAGTTCTTC. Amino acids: CASSSPGRPDEQFF.

The CDR3 spells CASSNPYLRSPNEGGFNTGELFF. DNA for the CDR3: TGTGCCAGTAGTAATCCCTATCTACGATCCCCGAACGAAGGGGGGTTTAACACCGGGGAGCTGTTTTTT. The J gene is TRBJ2-2, the V gene TRBV19, with D perhaps assigned TRBD1 or TRBD2 (6 bases each). The CDR3 extends over 23 amino acids. Trimming removed 4 bases at V and 2 bases at J, with 35 bases between. Germline assignment: CDR1 LNHDA and CDR2 SQIVND (reference sequence). The variable domain in full, completed from reference TRBV19 and TRBJ2-2, reads DGGITQSPKYLFRKEGQNVTLSCEQNLNHDAMYWYRQDPGQGLRLIYYSQIVNDFQKGDIAEGYSVSREKKESFPLTVTSAQKNPTAFYLCASSNPYLRSPNEGGFNTGELFFGEGSRLTVL.

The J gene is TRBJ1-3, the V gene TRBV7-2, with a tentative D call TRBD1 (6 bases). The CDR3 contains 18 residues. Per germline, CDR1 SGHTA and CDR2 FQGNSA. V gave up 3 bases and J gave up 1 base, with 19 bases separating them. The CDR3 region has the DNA TGTGCCAGCAGCTTCGACTCGGGACAAGACTTATCTGGAAACACCATATATTTT. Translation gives CASSFDSGQDLSGNTIYF. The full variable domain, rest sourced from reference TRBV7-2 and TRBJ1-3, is GAGVSQSPSNKVTEKGKDVELRCDPISGHTALYWYRQSLGQGLEFLIYFQGNSAPDKSGLPSDRFSAERTGGSVSTLTIQRTQQEDSAVYLCASSFDSGQDLSGNTIYFGEGSWLTVV.

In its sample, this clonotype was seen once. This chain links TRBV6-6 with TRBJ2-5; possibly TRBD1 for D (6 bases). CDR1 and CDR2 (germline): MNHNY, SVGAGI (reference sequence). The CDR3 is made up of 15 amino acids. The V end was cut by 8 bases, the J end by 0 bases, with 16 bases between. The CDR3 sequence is CASGVQGLNQETQYF. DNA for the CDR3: TGTGCCAGCGGGGTCCAGGGGTTAAACCAAGAGACCCAGTACTTC.

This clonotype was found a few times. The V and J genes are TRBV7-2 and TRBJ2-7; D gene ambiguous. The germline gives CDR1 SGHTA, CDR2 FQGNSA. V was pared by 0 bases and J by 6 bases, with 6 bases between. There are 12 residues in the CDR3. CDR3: CASSLASTEQYF. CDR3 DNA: TGTGCCAGCAGCTTAGCGAGTACCGAGCAGTACTTC.

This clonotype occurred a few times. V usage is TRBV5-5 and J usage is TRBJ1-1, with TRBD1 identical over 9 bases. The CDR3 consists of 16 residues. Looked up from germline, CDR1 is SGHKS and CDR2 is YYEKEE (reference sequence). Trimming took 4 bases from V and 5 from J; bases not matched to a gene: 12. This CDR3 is CASSPHRGQRATEAFF. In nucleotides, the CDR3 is TGTGCCAGCAGCCCACACAGGGGGCAAAGGGCTACTGAAGCTTTCTTT.

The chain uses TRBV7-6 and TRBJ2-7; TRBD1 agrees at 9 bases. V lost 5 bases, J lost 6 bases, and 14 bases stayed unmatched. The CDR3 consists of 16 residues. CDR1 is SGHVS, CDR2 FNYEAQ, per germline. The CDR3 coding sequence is TGTGCCAGCAGCCCCCCCCCCGGGACAGGGTTTGGCGAGCAGTACTTC. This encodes CASSPPPGTGFGEQYF.

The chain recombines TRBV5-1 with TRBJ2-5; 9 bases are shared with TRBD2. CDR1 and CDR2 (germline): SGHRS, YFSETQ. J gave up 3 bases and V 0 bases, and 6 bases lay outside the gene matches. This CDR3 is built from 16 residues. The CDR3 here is CASSLEAGGLEETQYF. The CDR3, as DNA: TGCGCCAGCAGCTTGGAAGCGGGGGGCCTTGAAGAGACCCAGTACTTC. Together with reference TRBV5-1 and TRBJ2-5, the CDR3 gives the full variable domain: KAGVTQTPRYLIKTRGQQVTLSCSPISGHRSVSWYQQTPGQGLQFLFEYFSETQRNKGNFPGRFSGRQFSNSRSEMNVSTLELGDSALYLCASSLEAGGLEETQYFGPGTRLLVL.

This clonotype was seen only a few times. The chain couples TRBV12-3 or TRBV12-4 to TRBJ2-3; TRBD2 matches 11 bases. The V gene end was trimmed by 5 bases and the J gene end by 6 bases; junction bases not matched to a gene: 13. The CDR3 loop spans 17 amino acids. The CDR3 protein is CASSPRSSGGAGDTQYF. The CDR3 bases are TGTGCCAGCAGTCCTCGGAGTAGCGGGGGGGCAGGGGATACGCAGTATTTT.

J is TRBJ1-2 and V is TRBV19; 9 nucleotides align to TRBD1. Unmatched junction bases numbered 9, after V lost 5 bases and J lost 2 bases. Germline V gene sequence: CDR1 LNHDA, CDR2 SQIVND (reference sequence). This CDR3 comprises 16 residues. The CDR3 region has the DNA TGTGCCAGTAGTCCAGGGTGGACAGGGGCCAACTATGGCTACACCTTC. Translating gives CASSPGWTGANYGYTF. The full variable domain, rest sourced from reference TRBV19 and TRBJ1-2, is DGGITQSPKYLFRKEGQNVTLSCEQNLNHDAMYWYRQDPGQGLRLIYYSQIVNDFQKGDIAEGYSVSREKKESFPLTVTSAQKNPTAFYLCASSPGWTGANYGYTFGSGTRLTVV.

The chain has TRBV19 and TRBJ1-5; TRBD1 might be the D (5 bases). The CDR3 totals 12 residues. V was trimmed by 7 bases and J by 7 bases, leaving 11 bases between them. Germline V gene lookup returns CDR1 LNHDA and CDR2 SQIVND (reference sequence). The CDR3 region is CASTDGDQPQHF. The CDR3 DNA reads TGTGCCAGTACAGACGGGGACCAGCCCCAGCATTTT.

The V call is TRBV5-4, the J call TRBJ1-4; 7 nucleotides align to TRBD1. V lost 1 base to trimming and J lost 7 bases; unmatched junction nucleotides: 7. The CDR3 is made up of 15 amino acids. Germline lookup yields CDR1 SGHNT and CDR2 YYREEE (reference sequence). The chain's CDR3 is CASSLSTGDVEKLFF. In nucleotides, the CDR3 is TGTGCCAGCAGCTTGTCTACAGGGGATGTTGAAAAACTGTTTTTT.

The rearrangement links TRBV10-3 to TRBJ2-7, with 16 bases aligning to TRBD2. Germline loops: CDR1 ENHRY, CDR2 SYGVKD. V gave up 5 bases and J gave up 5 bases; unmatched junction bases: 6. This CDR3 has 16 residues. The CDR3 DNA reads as TGTGCCATCAGTCTGGGACTAGCGGGAGGGTCCCACGAGCAGTACTTC. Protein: CAISLGLAGGSHEQYF.

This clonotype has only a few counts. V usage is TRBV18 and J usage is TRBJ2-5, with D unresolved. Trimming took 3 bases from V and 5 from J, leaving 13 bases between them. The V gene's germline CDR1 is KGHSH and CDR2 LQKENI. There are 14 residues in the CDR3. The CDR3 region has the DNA TGTGCCAGCTCACCGAAGAGTCACTCGGAGACCCAGTACTTC. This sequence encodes CASSPKSHSETQYF.

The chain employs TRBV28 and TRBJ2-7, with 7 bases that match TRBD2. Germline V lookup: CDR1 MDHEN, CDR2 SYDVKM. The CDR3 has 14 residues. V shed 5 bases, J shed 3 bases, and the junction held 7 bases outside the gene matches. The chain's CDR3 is CASSPTSFDYEQYF. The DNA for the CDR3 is TGTGCCAGCAGTCCGACTAGCTTCGACTACGAGCAGTACTTC.

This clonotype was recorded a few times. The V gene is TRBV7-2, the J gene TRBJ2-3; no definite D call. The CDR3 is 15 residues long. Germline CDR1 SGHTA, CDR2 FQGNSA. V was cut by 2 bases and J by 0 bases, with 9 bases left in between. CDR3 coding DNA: TGTGCCAGCAGCTTATTTGGGGTTAGCACAGATACGCAGTATTTT. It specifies CASSLFGVSTDTQYF.

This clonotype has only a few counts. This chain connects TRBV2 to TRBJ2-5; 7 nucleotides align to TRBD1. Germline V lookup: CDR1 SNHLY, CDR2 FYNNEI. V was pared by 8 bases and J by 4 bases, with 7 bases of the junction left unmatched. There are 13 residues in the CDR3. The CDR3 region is CASGGDSPETQYF. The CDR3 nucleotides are TGTGCCAGCGGTGGGGACAGCCCAGAGACCCAGTACTTC.

CDR3 bases: TGTGCCAGCAGCAACGGGGGGGCTTACACTGAAGCTTTCTTT. Translating it yields CASSNGGAYTEAFF. The V gene is TRBV5-3, the J gene TRBJ1-1; weak D call: TRBD1 (6 bases). TRBV5-3 is annotated as an ORF whose role is uncertain. V was cut by 8 bases and J by 3 bases, with 17 bases left in between. This CDR3 region has 14 residues.

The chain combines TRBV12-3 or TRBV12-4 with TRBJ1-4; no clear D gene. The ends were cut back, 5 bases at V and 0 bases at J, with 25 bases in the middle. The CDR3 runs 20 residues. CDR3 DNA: TGTGCCAGCAGTAGAATTGGGCCAGCTGTAGTGGAAGCAACTAATGAAAAACTGTTTTTT. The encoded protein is CASSRIGPAVVEATNEKLFF.

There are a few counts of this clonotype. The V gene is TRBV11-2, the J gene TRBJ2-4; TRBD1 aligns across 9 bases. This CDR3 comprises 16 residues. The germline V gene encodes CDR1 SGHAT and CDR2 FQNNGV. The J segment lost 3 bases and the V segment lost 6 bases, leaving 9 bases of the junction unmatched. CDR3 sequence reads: CASRSGQGIDKNIQYF. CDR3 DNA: TGTGCCAGCAGATCCGGACAGGGGATAGACAAAAACATTCAGTACTTC.

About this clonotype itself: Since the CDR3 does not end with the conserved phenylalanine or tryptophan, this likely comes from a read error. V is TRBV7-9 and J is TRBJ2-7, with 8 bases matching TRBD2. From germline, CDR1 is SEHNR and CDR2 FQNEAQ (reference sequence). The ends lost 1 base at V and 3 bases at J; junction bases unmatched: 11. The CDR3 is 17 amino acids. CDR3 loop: CASSLGPSGQLFYEQYL. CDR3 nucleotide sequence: TGTGCCAGCAGCTTAGGTCCTAGCGGGCAACTCTTCTACGAGCAGTACTTG.